A single sample is the source of the 10 T cell receptor beta chains below, sequenced in a study of CD8 T cells in ankylosing spondylitis. TCRdb re-analysed the 5' RACE reads in MiXCR, keeping a single row per CDR3 protein. The sample has approximately 290,000 distinct CDR3 sequences; 20% to 25% are singletons. The material sequenced was blood, either unsorted or a sorted T cell fraction (not recorded which). These receptors were taken from a female donor with ankylosing spondylitis or in good health (not recorded which).

The V gene is TRBV15, the J gene TRBJ2-5; tentative D call: TRBD2 (5 bases). The V gene's germline CDR1 is LNHNV and CDR2 YYDKDF (reference sequence). The CDR3 extends over 15 amino acids. V was trimmed by 0 bases and J by 4 bases, leaving 12 bases between them. The CDR3 DNA sequence: TGTGCCACCAGCAGAGACGGCCTGGCGGGAGAGACCCAGTACTTC. It codes for CATSRDGLAGETQYF.

This clonotype has at least ten counts. The chain combines TRBV20-1 with TRBJ2-7; D ambiguous. The CDR3 is 14 amino acids. V was shortened by 0 bases and J by 3 bases, with 12 bases between the two germline ends. The germline V gene has CDR1 DFQATT and CDR2 SNEGSKA (reference sequence). CDR3 in amino acids: CSARDPRSYYEQYF. CDR3 bases: TGCAGTGCTAGAGATCCGCGGTCCTACTACGAGCAGTACTTC.

The chain couples TRBV10-2 to TRBJ2-3; D is perhaps TRBD1 or TRBD2 (5 bases each). This CDR3 contains 15 residues. Trimming cost V 2 bases and J 2 bases, with 11 bases left between them. Germline CDR1 is WSHSY and CDR2 is SAAADI. In DNA form, the CDR3 reads TGCGCCAGCAGTGAGGGGGCGGGCCTCACAGATACGCAGTATTTT. The encoded protein is CASSEGAGLTDTQYF.

The rearrangement joins TRBV2 to TRBJ2-7, with 9 bases that match TRBD1. Trimming removed 7 bases from V and 3 bases from J; junction bases left unmatched: 10. The CDR3 covers 15 residues. Germline V gene data show CDR1 as SNHLY and CDR2 as FYNNEI. The CDR3 bases are TGTGCCAGCAACCCGCGGACAGGGGTAGGCTACGAGCAGTACTTC. It codes for CASNPRTGVGYEQYF.

The genes are TRBV7-2 and TRBJ2-7, with a tentative D call TRBD1 (5 bases). With 1 base removed from V and 2 bases from J, the gap between germline ends came to 12 bases. CDR3 length: 15 amino acids. The germline gives CDR1 SGHTA, CDR2 FQGNSA. CDR3 loop: CASSLGSTDPYEQYF. The CDR3 DNA reads as TGTGCCAGCAGCTTAGGGTCGACAGATCCCTACGAGCAGTACTTC.

CDR3 coding DNA: TGTGCCAGCAGCTTTATTGGACAGCCATACGAGCAGTACTTC. It translates to CASSFIGQPYEQYF. The gene calls are TRBV7-2 and TRBJ2-7; D might be TRBD1 (6 bases). The ends were cut back, 3 bases at V and 4 bases at J, with 13 bases in the middle. CDR3 length: 14 amino acids. The germline CDR1 and CDR2 sequences are SGHTA and FQGNSA.

This clonotype was picked up a small number of times. The V call is TRBV5-1, the J call TRBJ2-5, with D tentatively TRBD2 (5 bases). This CDR3 is built from 13 residues. V lost 3 bases, J lost 1 base, and 7 bases lay in between. Germline CDR1 SGHRS, CDR2 YFSETQ. The CDR3 protein is CASSWRSQETQYF. The CDR3 bases are TGCGCCAGCAGCTGGAGGTCCCAAGAGACCCAGTACTTC.

This clonotype was seen a single time. The CDR3: CASTRRGGTDTQYF. The CDR3, as DNA: TGTGCCAGCACCCGGAGGGGAGGCACAGATACGCAGTATTTT. V gene TRBV12-3 or TRBV12-4 combines with J gene TRBJ2-3; tentatively, D is TRBD2 (6 bases). CDR3 size: 14 residues. Trimming left V 7 bases short and J 1 base short, with 12 bases between.

This clonotype was found a few times. The rearrangement uses TRBV2 and TRBJ1-2; D is possibly TRBD1 (6 bases). Germline V CDR1 and CDR2: SNHLY, FYNNEI. The germline V and J ends were trimmed by 2 bases and 2 bases, with 9 bases remaining between them. The CDR3 loop spans 14 amino acids. This chain's CDR3 is CASSERGQNYGYTF. DNA for the CDR3: TGTGCCAGCAGTGAAAGGGGACAAAACTATGGCTACACCTTC.

This clonotype has only a few counts. The chain joins TRBV7-2 to TRBJ2-1, with unresolved D. This CDR3 has 15 amino acids. V lost 0 bases and J lost 0, with 6 bases in between. CDR1 and CDR2 (germline): SGHTA, FQGNSA. The CDR3 spells CASSLAPYSYNEQFF. For the CDR3, the DNA is TGTGCCAGCAGCTTAGCGCCCTACTCCTACAATGAGCAGTTCTTC.